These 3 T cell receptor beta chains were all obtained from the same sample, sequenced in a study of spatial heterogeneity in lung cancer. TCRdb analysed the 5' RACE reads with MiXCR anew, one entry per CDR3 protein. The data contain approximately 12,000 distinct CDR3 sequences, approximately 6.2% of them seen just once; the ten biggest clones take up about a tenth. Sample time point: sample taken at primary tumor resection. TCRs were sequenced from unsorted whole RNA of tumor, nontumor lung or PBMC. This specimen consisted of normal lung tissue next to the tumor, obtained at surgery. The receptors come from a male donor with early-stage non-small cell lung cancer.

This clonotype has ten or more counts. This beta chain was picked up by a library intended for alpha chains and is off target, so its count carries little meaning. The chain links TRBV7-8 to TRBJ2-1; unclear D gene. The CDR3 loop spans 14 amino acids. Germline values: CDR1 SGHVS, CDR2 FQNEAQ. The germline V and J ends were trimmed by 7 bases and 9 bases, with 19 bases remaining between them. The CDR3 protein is CASNLTPSKGEQFF. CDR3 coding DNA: TGTGCCAGCAATCTAACTCCCTCTAAGGGTGAGCAGTTCTTC. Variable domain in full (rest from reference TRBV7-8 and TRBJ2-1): GAGVSQSPRYKVAKRGQDVALRCDPISGHVSLFWYQQALGQGPEFLTYFQNEAQLDKSGLPSDRFFAERPEGSVSTLKIQRTQQEDSAVYLCASNLTPSKGEQFFGPGTRLTVL.

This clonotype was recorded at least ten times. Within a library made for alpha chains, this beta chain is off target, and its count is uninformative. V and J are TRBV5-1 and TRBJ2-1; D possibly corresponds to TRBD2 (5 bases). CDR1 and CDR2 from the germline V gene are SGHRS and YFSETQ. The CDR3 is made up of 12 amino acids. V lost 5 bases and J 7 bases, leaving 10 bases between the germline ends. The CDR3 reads CASRSRTNEQFF. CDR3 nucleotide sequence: TGCGCCAGCAGGTCTCGGACTAATGAGCAGTTCTTC. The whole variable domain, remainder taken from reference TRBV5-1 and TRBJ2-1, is KAGVTQTPRYLIKTRGQQVTLSCSPISGHRSVSWYQQTPGQGLQFLFEYFSETQRNKGNFPGRFSGRQFSNSRSEMNVSTLELGDSALYLCASRSRTNEQFFGPGTRLTVL.

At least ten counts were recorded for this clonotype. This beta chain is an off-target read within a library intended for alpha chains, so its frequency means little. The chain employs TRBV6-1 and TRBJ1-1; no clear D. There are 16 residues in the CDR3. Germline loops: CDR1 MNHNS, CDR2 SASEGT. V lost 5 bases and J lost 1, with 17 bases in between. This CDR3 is CASSPPFLSGNTEAFF. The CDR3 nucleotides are TGTGCCAGCAGTCCTCCCTTTTTGTCCGGGAACACTGAAGCTTTCTTT.